This passage covers 21 T cell receptor beta chains from one sample sequenced in a study of T cells in Graves' hyperthyroidism and ophthalmopathy (dated by TCRdb to the late 2010s). Libraries were made using multiplex PCR. TCRdb names Illumina HiSeq 2000 as the instrument used. Amplification of TCR beta CDR3 regions was carried out from RNA transcripts. The TCR CDR3 was subjected to a first round of RT-PCR using the HTBI primer set and the Qiagen OneStep RT-PCR kit. The raw public data were reprocessed by TCRdb itself: fastp quality trimming at Q25, MiXCR clonotype calling, in-frame beta chains only. A single entry per CDR3 protein holds the most common genes and DNA from its merged rows. For this sample there are fewer than 500,000 distinct CDR3 sequences; approximately 15% appear just once. The ten largest make up less than 25% of the sample. The sequencing sample was made of blood. The receptor set was obtained from a man aged 25 to 45 with Graves' hyperthyroidism that later progressed to Graves' ophthalmopathy.

This clonotype was found many times. This chain joins TRBV11-2 and TRBJ2-1; 11 bases are a match to TRBD2. The CDR3 loop spans 16 amino acids. Germline V gene data show CDR1 as SGHAT and CDR2 as FQNNGV. Trimming took 0 bases from V and 5 from J; bases not matched to a gene: 3. As DNA, the CDR3 is TGTGCCAGCAGCTTAGATAGACTAGCGGGGAACAATGAGCAGTTCTTC. Its translation is CASSLDRLAGNNEQFF. The full variable domain, rest sourced from reference TRBV11-2 and TRBJ2-1, is EAGVAQSPRYKIIEKRQSVAFWCNPISGHATLYWYQQILGQGPKLLIQFQNNGVVDDSQLPKDRFSAERLKGVDSTLKIQPAKLEDSAVYLCASSLDRLAGNNEQFFGPGTRLTVL.

This clonotype was seen a few times. V gene TRBV20-1 combines with J gene TRBJ1-4, with no clear D. V was trimmed by 2 bases and J by 0 bases, leaving 7 bases between them. CDR3 length: 14 residues. The germline gives CDR1 DFQATT, CDR2 SNEGSKA (reference sequence). CDR3 sequence reads: CSARLVATNEKLFF. The CDR3 region has the DNA TGCAGTGCTAGACTAGTTGCAACTAATGAAAAACTGTTTTTT.

The sample holds many counts of this clonotype. The chain has TRBV12-3 or TRBV12-4 and TRBJ1-6, with 8 bases fitting TRBD1. V shed 5 bases and J 7 bases; nucleotides not matched to a gene: 4. The CDR3 totals 14 residues. CDR3 sequence reads: CASSPTGENSPLHF. CDR3 coding DNA: TGTGCCAGCAGTCCGACAGGGGAAAATTCACCCCTCCACTTT.

This clonotype was detected many times. This chain connects TRBV30 to TRBJ1-2; D uncertain. This CDR3 is built from 13 residues. Germline CDR1 and CDR2: GTSNPN and SVGIG (reference sequence). The germline V and J ends were trimmed by 4 bases and 4 bases, with 13 bases remaining between them. The CDR3: CAWTKAVIYGYTF. The CDR3 DNA is TGTGCCTGGACTAAAGCAGTGATCTATGGCTACACCTTC.

A few counts support this clonotype. This may come from a read error, since a much larger clone is one base off. J is TRBJ1-1 and V is TRBV9, with 7 positions matching TRBD1. The J segment lost 5 bases and the V segment lost 7 bases, leaving 14 bases of the junction unmatched. The length of the CDR3 is 15 residues. Germline CDR1 and CDR2: SGDLS and YYNGEE. The CDR3 loop is CASGARTGPRTEAFF. The CDR3 DNA reads TGTGCCAGCGGCGCCCGGACAGGCCCGAGGACTGAAGCTTTCTTT.

This clonotype was seen ten or more times. This chain uses TRBV6-1 with TRBJ2-5; D gene unclear. The ends were cut back, 0 bases at V and 1 base at J, with 12 bases in the middle. CDR3 size: 16 residues. Germline CDR1 is MNHNS and CDR2 is SASEGT. The CDR3 nucleotides are TGTGCCAGCAGTGAAGCGGACGGCCGCGGCCAAGAGACCCAGTACTTC. Amino acid sequence: CASSEADGRGQETQYF.

This clonotype was detected ten times or more. The V gene is TRBV12-3 or TRBV12-4, the J gene TRBJ2-2; the match to TRBD1 covers 7 bases. The CDR3 totals 17 residues. V shed 6 bases and J 1 base; nucleotides not matched to a gene: 11. The CDR3 reads CASSRNRRGWNTGELFF. The DNA for the CDR3 is TGTGCCAGCAGCAGAAACCGCAGGGGGTGGAACACCGGGGAGCTGTTTTTT.

This clonotype was seen many times. One end of the junction does not line up with germline, which may come from a read error. The chain joins TRBV27 to TRBJ2-7; unclear D gene. CDR1 is MNHEY, CDR2 SMNVEV, per germline (reference sequence). The length of the CDR3 is 13 residues. In DNA form, the CDR3 reads TGCGCCAGCAGCCGAGACGGTTCCTACGAGCAGTACTTC. It yields the protein CASSRDGSYEQYF.

At least ten counts were recorded for this clonotype. The chain carries TRBV2 and TRBJ2-3, with D possibly matching TRBD1 (6 bases). The V end lost 4 bases, the J end lost 0 bases, and 17 bases lay between the germline ends. Germline loops: CDR1 SNHLY, CDR2 FYNNEI. This CDR3 contains 17 residues. Here the CDR3 DNA reads TGTGCCAGCAGTGTTTTCCTTATGACAGGAAGCACAGATACGCAGTATTTT. Its protein is CASSVFLMTGSTDTQYF.

For this clonotype: A read error may account for a junction end that differs from germline. The chain recombines TRBV2 with TRBJ1-1, with no clear D. Germline assignment: CDR1 SNHLY and CDR2 FYNNEI. This CDR3 region has 14 residues. CDR3 nucleotides: TGTGCCGGCAGTAGACACATTCTCAACACTGAAGCTTTCTTT. Its protein is CAGSRHILNTEAFF. Using reference TRBV2 and TRBJ1-1 for the parts outside the CDR3, the full variable domain is EPEVTQTPSHQVTQMGQEVILRCVPISNHLYFYWYRQILGQKVEFLVSFYNNEISEKSEIFDDQFSVERPDGSNFTLKIRSTKLEDSAMYFCAGSRHILNTEAFFGQGTRLTVV.

There are many counts of this clonotype. This chain joins TRBV6-1 and TRBJ2-2; unclear D gene. Trimming pared 6 bases from V and 6 bases from J, leaving 17 bases between. In germline, CDR1 is MNHNS, CDR2 SASEGT. The CDR3 has 15 amino acids. The CDR3, as DNA: TGTGCCAGCAGCTCCCCCCTGAATTTGGCCGGGGAGCTGTTTTTT. Translated, it gives CASSSPLNLAGELFF.

The chain has TRBV6-1 and TRBJ2-1, with 8 nucleotides matching TRBD1. Losses at the gene ends were 6 bases for V and 4 bases for J; bases not matched to a gene: 11. Germline CDR1 MNHNS, CDR2 SASEGT. The CDR3 has 16 amino acids. The CDR3 DNA reads as TGTGCCAGCAGGGGCGGGAACAGGGGGTTATACAATGAGCAGTTCTTC. Encoded protein: CASRGGNRGLYNEQFF.

This clonotype has only a few counts. The chain has TRBV7-9 and TRBJ2-1; 11 bases map to TRBD2. Germline V gene lookup returns CDR1 SEHNR and CDR2 FQNEAQ (reference sequence). The CDR3 consists of 15 residues. V was clipped by 0 bases and J by 8 bases; unmatched bases: 3. This CDR3 reads CASSLAKLAGDEQFF. The CDR3 DNA sequence: TGTGCCAGCAGCTTAGCGAAACTAGCGGGGGATGAGCAGTTCTTC.

Ten or more counts support this clonotype. J is TRBJ2-1 and V is TRBV11-2; possibly TRBD1 or TRBD2 for D (5 bases each). The CDR3 runs to 15 residues. The V end lost 1 base, the J end lost 3 bases, and 10 bases lay between the germline ends. The V gene's germline CDR1 is SGHAT and CDR2 FQNNGV. The DNA for the CDR3 is TGTGCCAGCAGCTTAGGAGGGGATCTCTACAATGAGCAGTTCTTC. Its translation: CASSLGGDLYNEQFF.

There are many counts of this clonotype. This chain connects TRBV5-1 to TRBJ1-5; 7 bases are a match to TRBD1. Trimming removed 0 bases from V and 0 bases from J; junction bases left unmatched: 9. The CDR3 spans 18 residues. Germline lookup yields CDR1 SGHRS and CDR2 YFSETQ. The CDR3 coding sequence is TGCGCCAGCAGCTTGGATCGGGGACAGCCACCTAGCAATCAGCCCCAGCATTTT. Protein sequence: CASSLDRGQPPSNQPQHF.

Only a few counts were recorded for this clonotype. The chain employs TRBV24-1 and TRBJ1-2; D perhaps matches TRBD1 (5 bases). Trimming cost V 5 bases and J 8 bases, with 11 bases left between them. Germline V CDR1 and CDR2: KGHDR, SFDVKD. CDR3 size: 12 residues. In DNA form, the CDR3 reads TGTGCCACCAGTGTAGGGGCGGGAGGCTACACCTTC. Its protein is CATSVGAGGYTF.

As for this clonotype: It may be a read error: a sequence one base away is much more abundant. The J gene is TRBJ1-5, the V gene TRBV12-3 or TRBV12-4, with a weak D call TRBD1 (5 bases). The CDR3 has 14 amino acids. CDR3: CAGSLNPGDQPQHF. The CDR3 DNA sequence: TGTGCCGGCAGTTTAAACCCGGGGGATCAGCCCCAGCATTTT.

Note on this clonotype: The junction does not match germline at one end; this may be a read error. The CDR3 region has the DNA TGCAGTGCTAGACCCCCCGTGGACAGGGTGCACACCGAGGAGCTGTTTTTT. This gives the protein CSARPPVDRVHTEELFF. This chain links TRBV20-1 with TRBJ2-2, with TRBD1 matching 8 bases. This CDR3 has 17 amino acids. The germline V gene encodes CDR1 DFQATT and CDR2 SNEGSKA (reference sequence).

This clonotype was found many times. The V and J genes are TRBV28 and TRBJ2-3, with no clear D. The CDR3 extends over 14 amino acids. The V end was cut by 5 bases, the J end by 0 bases, with 9 bases between. From germline, CDR1 is MDHEN and CDR2 SYDVKM. The CDR3 region has the DNA TGTGCCAGCAGTAATAGGGCTAGCACAGATACGCAGTATTTT. It translates to CASSNRASTDTQYF. Together with reference TRBV28 and TRBJ2-3, the CDR3 gives the full variable domain: DVKVTQSSRYLVKRTGEKVFLECVQDMDHENMFWYRQDPGLGLRLIYFSYDVKMKEKGDIPEGYSVSREKKERFSLILESASTNQTSMYLCASSNRASTDTQYFGPGTRLTVL.

This chain links TRBV20-1 with TRBJ2-3, with 9 bases fitting TRBD2. J gave up 5 bases and V 3 bases, and 6 bases lay outside the gene matches. The CDR3 spans 14 residues. Germline CDR1 DFQATT, CDR2 SNEGSKA (reference sequence). The CDR3 coding sequence is TGCAGTGCTAGTGGCGGGGGGGCGGGAGATACGCAGTATTTT. It codes for CSASGGGAGDTQYF.

With respect to this clonotype: This could be a read error, since a much larger clone is one nucleotide away. This chain joins TRBV5-1 and TRBJ2-3; 15 bases are shared with TRBD2. The length of the CDR3 is 17 residues. CDR1 and CDR2 (germline): SGHRS, YFSETQ. CDR3 residues: CASSSGLAGGGSDTQCF. The CDR3 DNA sequence: TGCGCCAGCAGCTCGGGACTAGCGGGGGGCGGTTCGGATACGCAGTGTTTT.